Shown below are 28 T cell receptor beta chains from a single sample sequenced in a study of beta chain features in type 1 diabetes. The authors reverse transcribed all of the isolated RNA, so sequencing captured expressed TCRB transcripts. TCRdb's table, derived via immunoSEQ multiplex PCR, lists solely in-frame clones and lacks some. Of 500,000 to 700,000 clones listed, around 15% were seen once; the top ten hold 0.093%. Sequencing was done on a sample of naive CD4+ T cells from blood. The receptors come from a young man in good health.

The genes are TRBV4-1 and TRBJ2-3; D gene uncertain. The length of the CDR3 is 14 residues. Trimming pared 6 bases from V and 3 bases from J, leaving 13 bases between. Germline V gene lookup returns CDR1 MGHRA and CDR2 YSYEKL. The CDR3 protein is CASRRPTPTDTQYF. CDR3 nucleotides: TGCGCCAGCAGACGGCCCACCCCTACAGATACGCAGTATTTT.

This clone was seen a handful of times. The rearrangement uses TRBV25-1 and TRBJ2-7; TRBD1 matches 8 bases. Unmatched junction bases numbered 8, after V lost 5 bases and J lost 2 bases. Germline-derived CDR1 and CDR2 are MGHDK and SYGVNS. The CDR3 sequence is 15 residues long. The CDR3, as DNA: TGTGCCAGCAGTCTGGACAGGGTCGGGGCCTACGAGCAGTACTTC. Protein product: CASSLDRVGAYEQYF.

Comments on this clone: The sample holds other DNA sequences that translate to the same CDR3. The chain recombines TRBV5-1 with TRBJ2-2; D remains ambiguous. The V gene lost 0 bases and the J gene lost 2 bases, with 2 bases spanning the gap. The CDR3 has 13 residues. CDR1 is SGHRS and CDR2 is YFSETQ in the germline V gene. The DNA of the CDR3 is TGCGCCAGCAGCTTGGACAACACCGGGGAGCTGTTTTTT. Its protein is CASSLDNTGELFF.

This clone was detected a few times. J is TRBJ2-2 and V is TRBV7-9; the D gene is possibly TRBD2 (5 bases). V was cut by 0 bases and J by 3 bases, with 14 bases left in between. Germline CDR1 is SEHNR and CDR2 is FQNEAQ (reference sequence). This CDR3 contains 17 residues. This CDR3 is CASSLARALGDTGELFF. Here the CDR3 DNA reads TGTGCCAGCAGCTTAGCGCGGGCTCTGGGTGACACCGGGGAGCTGTTTTTT.

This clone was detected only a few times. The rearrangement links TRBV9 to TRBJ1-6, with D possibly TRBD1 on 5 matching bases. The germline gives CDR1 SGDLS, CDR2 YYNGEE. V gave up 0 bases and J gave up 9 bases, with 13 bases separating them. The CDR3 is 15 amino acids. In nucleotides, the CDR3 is TGTGCCAGCAGCGTAGGATCAGGGTTAGGTTCACCCCTCCACTTT. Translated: CASSVGSGLGSPLHF.

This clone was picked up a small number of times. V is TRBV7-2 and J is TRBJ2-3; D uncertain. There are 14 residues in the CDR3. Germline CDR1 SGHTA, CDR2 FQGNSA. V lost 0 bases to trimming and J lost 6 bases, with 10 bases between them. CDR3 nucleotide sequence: TGTGCCAGCAGCTTAGCGCCGGTTTCGGATACGCAGTATTTT. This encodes CASSLAPVSDTQYF.

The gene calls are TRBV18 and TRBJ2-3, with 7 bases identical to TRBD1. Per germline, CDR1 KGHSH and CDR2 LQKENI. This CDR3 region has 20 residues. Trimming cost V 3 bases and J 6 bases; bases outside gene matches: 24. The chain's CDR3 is CASSPLPWTGGHFTSDTQYF. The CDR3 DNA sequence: TGTGCCAGCTCACCGCTTCCTTGGACAGGAGGCCATTTTACGAGTGATACGCAGTATTTT. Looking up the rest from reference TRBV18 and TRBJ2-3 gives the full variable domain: NAGVMQNPRHLVRRRGQEARLRCSPMKGHSHVYWYRQLPEEGLKFMVYLQKENIIDESGMPKERFSAEFPKEGPSILRIQQVVRGDSAAYFCASSPLPWTGGHFTSDTQYFGPGTRLTVL.

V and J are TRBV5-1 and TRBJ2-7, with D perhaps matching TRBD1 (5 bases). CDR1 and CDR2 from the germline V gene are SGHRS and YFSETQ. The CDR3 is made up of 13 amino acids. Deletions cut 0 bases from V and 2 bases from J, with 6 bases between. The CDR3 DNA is TGCGCCAGCAGCTTGGACAGGACCTACGAGCAGTACTTC. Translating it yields CASSLDRTYEQYF.

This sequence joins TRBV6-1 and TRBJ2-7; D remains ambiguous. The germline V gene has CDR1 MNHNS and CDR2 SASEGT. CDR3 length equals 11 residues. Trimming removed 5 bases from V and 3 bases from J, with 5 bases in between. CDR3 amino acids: CASSTHYEQYF. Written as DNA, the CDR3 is TGTGCCAGCAGTACCCACTACGAGCAGTACTTC.

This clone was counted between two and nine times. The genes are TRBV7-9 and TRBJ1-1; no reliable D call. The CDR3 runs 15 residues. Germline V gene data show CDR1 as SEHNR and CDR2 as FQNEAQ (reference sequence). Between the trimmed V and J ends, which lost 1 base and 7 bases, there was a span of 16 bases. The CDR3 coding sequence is TGTGCCAGCAGCTTAGAAGGCTCTCCTAAGGGTGAAGCTTTCTTT. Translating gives CASSLEGSPKGEAFF.

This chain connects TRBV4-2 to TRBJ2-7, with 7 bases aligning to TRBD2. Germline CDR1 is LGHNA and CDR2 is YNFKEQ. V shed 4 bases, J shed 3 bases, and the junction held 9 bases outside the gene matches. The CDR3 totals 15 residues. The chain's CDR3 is CASSPFAGESYEQYF. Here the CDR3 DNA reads TGTGCCAGCAGCCCCTTTGCGGGAGAGAGCTACGAGCAGTACTTC.

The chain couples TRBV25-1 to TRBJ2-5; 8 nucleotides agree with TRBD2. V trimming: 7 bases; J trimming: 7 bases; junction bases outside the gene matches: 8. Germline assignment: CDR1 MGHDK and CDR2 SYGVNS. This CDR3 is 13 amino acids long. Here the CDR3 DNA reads TGTGCCAGCATTATCGCGGGAGGAACGACCCAGTACTTC. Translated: CASIIAGGTTQYF.

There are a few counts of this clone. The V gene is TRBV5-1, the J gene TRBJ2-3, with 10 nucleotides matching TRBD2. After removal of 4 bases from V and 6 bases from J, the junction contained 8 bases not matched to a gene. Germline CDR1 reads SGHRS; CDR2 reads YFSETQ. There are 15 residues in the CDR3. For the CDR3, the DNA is TGCGCCAGCAGCCCACCTAGCGGGGGAGCGGATACGCAGTATTTT. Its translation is CASSPPSGGADTQYF.

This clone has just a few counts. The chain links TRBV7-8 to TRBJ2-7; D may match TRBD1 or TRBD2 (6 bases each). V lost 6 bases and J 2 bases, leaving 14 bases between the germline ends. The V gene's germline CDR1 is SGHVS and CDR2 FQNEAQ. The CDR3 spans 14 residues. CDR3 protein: CASRSMRGAYEQYF. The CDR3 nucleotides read TGTGCCAGCAGGTCTATGAGGGGGGCCTACGAGCAGTACTTC.

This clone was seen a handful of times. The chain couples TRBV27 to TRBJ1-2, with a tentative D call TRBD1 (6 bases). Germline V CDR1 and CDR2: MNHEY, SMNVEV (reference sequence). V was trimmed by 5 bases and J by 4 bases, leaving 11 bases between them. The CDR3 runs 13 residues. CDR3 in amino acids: CASSDGGGYGYTF. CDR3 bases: TGTGCCAGCAGTGATGGAGGGGGCTATGGCTACACCTTC.

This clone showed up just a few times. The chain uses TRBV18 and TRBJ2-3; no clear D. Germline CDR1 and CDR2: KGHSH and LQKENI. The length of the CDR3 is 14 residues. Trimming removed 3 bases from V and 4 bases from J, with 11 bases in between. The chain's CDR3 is CASSPLSAPDTQYF. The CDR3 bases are TGTGCCAGCTCACCCCTGAGTGCTCCAGATACGCAGTATTTT.

This CDR3 reads CASSAGGLGYGYTF. CDR3 nucleotide sequence: TGTGCCAGCAGTGCTGGGGGATTGGGATATGGCTACACCTTC. This chain joins TRBV6-1 and TRBJ1-2; weak D call: TRBD1 (5 bases). This CDR3 comprises 14 residues. Deletions cut 4 bases from V and 5 bases from J, with 14 bases between. Germline lookup yields CDR1 MNHNS and CDR2 SASEGT.

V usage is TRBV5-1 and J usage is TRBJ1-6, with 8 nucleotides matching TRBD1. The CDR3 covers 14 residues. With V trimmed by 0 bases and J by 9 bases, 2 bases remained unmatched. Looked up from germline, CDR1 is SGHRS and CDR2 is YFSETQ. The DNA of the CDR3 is TGCGCCAGCAGCTTGGCTGGACAGGGTTCACCCCTCCACTTT. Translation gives CASSLAGQGSPLHF.

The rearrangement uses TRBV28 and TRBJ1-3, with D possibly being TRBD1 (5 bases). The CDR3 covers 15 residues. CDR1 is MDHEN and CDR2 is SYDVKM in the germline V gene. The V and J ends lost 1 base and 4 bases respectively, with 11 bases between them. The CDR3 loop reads CASSLSGTGGNTIYF. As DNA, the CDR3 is TGTGCCAGCAGTTTATCAGGGACTGGGGGAAACACCATATATTTT.

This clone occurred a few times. This chain's CDR3 is CASSRRGTSPEQYF. The CDR3 nucleotides read TGTGCCAGCAGTCGGCGAGGGACTAGCCCCGAGCAGTACTTC. The V and J genes are TRBV6-6 and TRBJ2-7, with TRBD2 matching 9 bases. The CDR3 contains 14 residues. V lost 5 bases and J lost 6; bases outside the gene matches: 8. Germline loops: CDR1 MNHNY, CDR2 SVGAGI (reference sequence).

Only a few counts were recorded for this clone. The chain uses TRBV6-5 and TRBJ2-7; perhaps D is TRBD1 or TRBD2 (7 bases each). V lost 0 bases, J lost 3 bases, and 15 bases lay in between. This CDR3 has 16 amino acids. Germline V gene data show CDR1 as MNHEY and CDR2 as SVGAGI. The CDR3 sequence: CASSYSRGTAFYEQYF. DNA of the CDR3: TGTGCCAGCAGTTACTCGCGGGGGACAGCTTTCTACGAGCAGTACTTC.

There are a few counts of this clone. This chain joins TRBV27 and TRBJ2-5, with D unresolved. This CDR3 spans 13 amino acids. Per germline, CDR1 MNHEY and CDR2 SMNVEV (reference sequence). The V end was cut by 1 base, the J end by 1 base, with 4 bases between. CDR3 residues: CASSLWGQETQYF. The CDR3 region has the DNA TGTGCCAGCAGTTTATGGGGCCAAGAGACCCAGTACTTC.

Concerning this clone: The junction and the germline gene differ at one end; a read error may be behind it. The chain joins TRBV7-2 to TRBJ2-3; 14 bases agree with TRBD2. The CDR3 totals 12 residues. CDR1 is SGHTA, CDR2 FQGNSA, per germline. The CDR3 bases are TGTGCCAGCAGCTCAGGACTAGCGGGAGGACCTTTT. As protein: CASSSGLAGGPF.

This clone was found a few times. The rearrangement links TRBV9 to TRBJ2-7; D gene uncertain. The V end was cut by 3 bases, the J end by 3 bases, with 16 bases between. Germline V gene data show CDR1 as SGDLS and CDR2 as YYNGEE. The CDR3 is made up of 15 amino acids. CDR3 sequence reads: CASSAGRRSFYEQYF. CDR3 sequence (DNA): TGTGCCAGCAGCGCCGGGCGTCGGAGTTTCTACGAGCAGTACTTC.

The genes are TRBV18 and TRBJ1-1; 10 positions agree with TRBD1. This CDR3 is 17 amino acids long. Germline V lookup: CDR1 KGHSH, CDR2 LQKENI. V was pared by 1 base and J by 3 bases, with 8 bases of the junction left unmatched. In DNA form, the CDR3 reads TGTGCCAGCTCACCACGACAGGGGGCGGGGTTGGACACTGAAGCTTTCTTT. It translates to CASSPRQGAGLDTEAFF.

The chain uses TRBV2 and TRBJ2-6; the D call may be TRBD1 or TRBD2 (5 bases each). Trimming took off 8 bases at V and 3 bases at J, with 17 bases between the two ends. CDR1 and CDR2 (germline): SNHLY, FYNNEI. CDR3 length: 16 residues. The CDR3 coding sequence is TGTGCCAGCCCTGGGTCCCCGAGGGGTGGGGCCAACGTCCTGACTTTC. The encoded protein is CASPGSPRGGANVLTF.

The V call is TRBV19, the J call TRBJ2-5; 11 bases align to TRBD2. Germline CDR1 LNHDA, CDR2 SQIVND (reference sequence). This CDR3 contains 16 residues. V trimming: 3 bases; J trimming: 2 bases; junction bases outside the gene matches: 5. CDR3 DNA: TGTGCCAGTAGTATTCTCCCTAGCGGGGGGCAAGAGACCCAGTACTTC. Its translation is CASSILPSGGQETQYF.

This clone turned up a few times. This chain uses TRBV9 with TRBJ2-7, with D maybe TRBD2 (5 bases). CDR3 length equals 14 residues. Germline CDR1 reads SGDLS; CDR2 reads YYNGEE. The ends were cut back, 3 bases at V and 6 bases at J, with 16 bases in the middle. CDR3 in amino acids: CASSGRLPTREQYF. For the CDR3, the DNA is TGTGCCAGCAGCGGCCGACTACCCACTCGCGAGCAGTACTTC.